Listed here are 26 T cell receptor beta chains from one sample, sequenced in a study of persistence of HIV-infected CD4 T cells. Anti-CD3/anti-CD28 beads served as a nonspecific positive control stimulus. Sorting selected CD4+ T cells upregulating both CD40 ligand and CD69. The libraries were made with immunoSEQ version 4 in survey mode. The table came from immunoSEQ multiplex PCR; TCRdb's copy has only in-frame clones and leaves some out. The data show over 35,000 clones, 70% to 90% seen once. Their target antigens are unknown. Here the sequenced sample was CD4+ T cells sorted from PBMCs after approximately 19-hour stimulation, taken from a patient who received antiretroviral therapy. These receptors were taken from an adult man with HIV who was CMV-seropositive.

The chain uses TRBV27 and TRBJ1-2, with D tentatively TRBD1 (5 bases). Looked up from germline, CDR1 is MNHEY and CDR2 is SMNVEV (reference sequence). This CDR3 has 14 amino acids. V shed 5 bases and J shed 8 bases, with 18 bases lying between them. CDR3 coding DNA: TGTGCCAGCAGTCCGGGGGACCGATTCGGCGGCTACACCTTC. This encodes CASSPGDRFGGYTF.

V usage is TRBV19 and J usage is TRBJ2-2; TRBD1 might be the D (5 bases). CDR1 is LNHDA and CDR2 is SQIVND in the germline V gene (reference sequence). With 4 bases removed from V and 5 bases from J, the gap between germline ends came to 11 bases. This CDR3 comprises 14 residues. CDR3 nucleotides: TGTGCCAGTAGTAAGCAGGGTGGAACCGGGGAGCTGTTTTTT. It is translated as CASSKQGGTGELFF.

CDR3: CASSSPGQPPYEQYF. In nucleotides, the CDR3 is TGTGCCAGCAGTTCTCCGGGACAGCCGCCCTACGAGCAGTACTTC. The genes are TRBV27 and TRBJ2-7; 7 bases map to TRBD1. This CDR3 has 15 amino acids. Germline loops: CDR1 MNHEY, CDR2 SMNVEV (reference sequence). Trimming at V came to 4 bases and at J to 2 bases, leaving 8 bases not matched to a gene.

This sequence joins TRBV7-2 and TRBJ1-5, with 7 bases aligning to TRBD1. Germline loops: CDR1 SGHTA, CDR2 FQGNSA. The CDR3 totals 15 residues. V trimming: 0 bases; J trimming: 7 bases; junction bases outside the gene matches: 6. The CDR3 spells CASSLARAGGQPQHF. In DNA form, the CDR3 reads TGTGCCAGCAGCTTAGCGAGGGCAGGGGGACAGCCCCAGCATTTT.

This chain uses TRBV11-3 with TRBJ1-1; possible D gene TRBD1, 5 bases. CDR3 length: 18 residues. Germline V gene lookup returns CDR1 SGHNT and CDR2 YENEEA. V lost 3 bases to trimming and J lost 3 bases, with 23 bases between them. The CDR3 here is CASSFRAPGLGVHTEAFF. DNA for the CDR3: TGTGCCAGCAGCTTTAGGGCACCGGGCCTGGGGGTCCACACTGAAGCTTTCTTT. The full variable domain, its missing parts supplied by reference TRBV11-3 and TRBJ1-1, is EAGVVQSPRYKIIEKKQPVAFWCNPISGHNTLYWYLQNLGQGPELLIRYENEEAVDDSQLPKDRFSAERLKGVDSTLKIQPAELGDSAVYLCASSFRAPGLGVHTEAFFGQGTRLTVV.

This rearrangement joins TRBV24-1 to TRBJ2-1, with TRBD1 matching 8 bases. With V trimmed by 3 bases and J by 7 bases, 7 bases remained unmatched. The CDR3 length is 15 residues. The V gene's germline CDR1 is KGHDR and CDR2 SFDVKD. CDR3 sequence: CATSDIGQGNNEQFF. The CDR3 DNA is TGTGCCACCAGTGATATAGGACAGGGAAATAATGAGCAGTTCTTC.

The chain employs TRBV19 and TRBJ1-3; possibly TRBD1 for D (5 bases). Germline V lookup: CDR1 LNHDA, CDR2 SQIVND (reference sequence). V was trimmed by 3 bases and J by 3 bases, leaving 9 bases between them. The CDR3 length is 14 residues. For the CDR3, the DNA is TGTGCCAGTAGTATTGCAGGGTTTGGAAACACCATATATTTT. Protein product: CASSIAGFGNTIYF.

The V call is TRBV9, the J call TRBJ2-7, with D tentatively TRBD1 or TRBD2 (5 bases each). V was cut by 0 bases and J by 4 bases, with 17 bases left in between. Germline loops: CDR1 SGDLS, CDR2 YYNGEE. The CDR3 spans 16 residues. CDR3 sequence reads: CASSVETGAVLYEQYF. In DNA form, the CDR3 reads TGTGCCAGCAGCGTAGAAACCGGGGCCGTCCTTTACGAGCAGTACTTC.

This clone was counted once. The chain uses TRBV27 and TRBJ2-7; TRBD1 matches at 8 bases. The ends lost 4 bases at V and 0 bases at J; junction bases unmatched: 5. Germline lookup yields CDR1 MNHEY and CDR2 SMNVEV (reference sequence). The CDR3 spans 15 residues. CDR3 DNA sequence: TGTGCCAGCAGTTGGTGGACAGGGAGCTCCTACGAGCAGTACTTC. Its translation: CASSWWTGSSYEQYF.

The V and J genes are TRBV4-1 and TRBJ1-3; D ambiguous. V lost 4 bases and J lost 2, with 18 bases in between. Germline values: CDR1 MGHRA, CDR2 YSYEKL. This CDR3 has 17 amino acids. Written as DNA, the CDR3 is TGCGCCAGCAGCCCCCAAGGACGGGGAGAGCCTGGAAACACCATATATTTT. Protein: CASSPQGRGEPGNTIYF.

The V and J genes are TRBV19 and TRBJ2-7; 11 nucleotides agree with TRBD1. The CDR3 spans 14 residues. V lost 5 bases and J lost 3; bases outside the gene matches: 3. The germline gives CDR1 LNHDA, CDR2 SQIVND (reference sequence). The CDR3 region is CASSRDRGIYEQYF. The CDR3, as DNA: TGTGCCAGTAGTCGGGACAGGGGGATCTACGAGCAGTACTTC.

The genes are TRBV6-5 and TRBJ1-2; no firm D call. Germline CDR1 is MNHEY and CDR2 is SVGAGI. V was trimmed by 5 bases and J by 6 bases, leaving 16 bases between them. There are 14 residues in the CDR3. The CDR3 here is CASSPRRRNNGYTF. The CDR3 nucleotides are TGTGCCAGCAGTCCTAGGAGGAGAAACAATGGCTACACCTTC.

The CDR3 nucleotides read TGTGCCACCGCGGGAGGTTTTGAGCAGTTCTTC. This gives the protein CATAGGFEQFF. The V call is TRBV24-1, the J call TRBJ2-1; 8 bases match TRBD2. Per the germline V gene, CDR1 is KGHDR and CDR2 is SFDVKD. CDR3 size: 11 residues. J was trimmed by 9 bases and V by 9 bases; bases with no gene match: 3.

The V and J genes are TRBV9 and TRBJ1-4, with 9 bases lining up with TRBD1. V gave up 4 bases and J gave up 5 bases; unmatched junction bases: 6. CDR1 SGDLS and CDR2 YYNGEE come from the germline V gene. The length of the CDR3 is 15 residues. The chain's CDR3 is CASSPRQGGNEKLFF. The CDR3 nucleotides read TGTGCCAGCAGCCCGCGACAGGGGGGAAATGAAAAACTGTTTTTT.

The V gene is TRBV27, the J gene TRBJ2-1, with TRBD2 identical over 11 bases. The CDR3 spans 17 residues. The trim removed 3 bases at V and 2 bases at J, leaving 6 bases unmatched. In germline, CDR1 is MNHEY, CDR2 SMNVEV (reference sequence). The CDR3 DNA sequence: TGTGCCAGCAGTTTTTATAGCGGGGGGGCCACCTACAATGAGCAGTTCTTC. Amino acids: CASSFYSGGATYNEQFF.

In its sample, this clone was seen a few times. The chain recombines TRBV27 with TRBJ1-1; D call uncertain. This CDR3 comprises 13 residues. Germline CDR1 MNHEY, CDR2 SMNVEV (reference sequence). The V and J ends lost 3 bases and 1 base respectively, with 6 bases between them. The CDR3 loop is CASSFVQNTEAFF. As DNA, the CDR3 is TGTGCCAGCAGTTTCGTTCAGAACACTGAAGCTTTCTTT.

This clone was observed a handful of times. The J gene is TRBJ1-3, the V gene TRBV28, with a tentative D call TRBD1 (6 bases). From germline, CDR1 is MDHEN and CDR2 SYDVKM. This CDR3 is 13 amino acids long. V shed 10 bases and J shed 1 base, with 11 bases lying between them. CDR3 sequence: CATGGFSGNTIYF. In nucleotides, the CDR3 is TGTGCCACGGGGGGCTTTTCTGGAAACACCATATATTTT. The variable domain in full, completed from reference TRBV28 and TRBJ1-3, reads DVKVTQSSRYLVKRTGEKVFLECVQDMDHENMFWYRQDPGLGLRLIYFSYDVKMKEKGDIPEGYSVSREKKERFSLILESASTNQTSMYLCATGGFSGNTIYFGEGSWLTVV.

The chain uses TRBV29-1 and TRBJ1-3, with a tentative D call TRBD1 (5 bases). Germline V gives CDR1 SQVTM, CDR2 ANQGSEA. V was trimmed by 4 bases and J by 2 bases, leaving 9 bases between them. The length of the CDR3 is 13 residues. As DNA, the CDR3 is TGCAGCGTTGCGGGGGAGGCTGGAAACACCATATATTTT. Protein sequence: CSVAGEAGNTIYF.

The chain is built from TRBV3-1 (or the pseudogene TRBV3-2) and TRBJ2-3; 14 bases map to TRBD2. The CDR3 length is 16 residues. The V and J ends lost 4 bases and 4 bases, in that order; junction bases with no gene match: 4. The germline gives CDR1 LGHDT, CDR2 YNNKEL (reference sequence). The CDR3 region is CASSRLAGGAADTQYF. The CDR3 nucleotides read TGTGCCAGCAGCCGACTAGCGGGGGGGGCAGCAGATACGCAGTATTTT.

This clone appeared once. CDR3 sequence: CASSISGIVTDTQYF. DNA for the CDR3: TGTGCCAGTAGTATATCTGGGATCGTCACAGATACGCAGTATTTT. The chain recombines TRBV19 with TRBJ2-3; no clear D. V was pared by 2 bases and J by 2 bases, with 11 bases between. The CDR3 contains 15 residues. The germline V gene encodes CDR1 LNHDA and CDR2 SQIVND (reference sequence).

This chain joins TRBV7-2 and TRBJ2-1, with TRBD2 matching over 12 bases. The trim removed 5 bases at V and 4 bases at J, leaving 3 bases unmatched. The CDR3 runs 15 residues. Germline-derived CDR1 and CDR2 are SGHTA and FQGNSA. The CDR3 is CASSLTSGRYNEQFF. The CDR3 DNA follows: TGTGCCAGCAGCCTTACTAGCGGGAGGTACAATGAGCAGTTCTTC.

This chain joins TRBV28 and TRBJ1-2; D is possibly TRBD1 (6 bases). Germline-derived CDR1 and CDR2 are MDHEN and SYDVKM. V was trimmed by 4 bases and J by 2 bases, leaving 17 bases between them. The CDR3 is made up of 16 amino acids. CDR3 region: CASSYRTGLGNYGYTF. For the CDR3, the DNA is TGTGCCAGCAGTTACCGAACAGGGTTGGGGAACTATGGCTACACCTTC.

This chain links TRBV27 with TRBJ2-2, with D perhaps TRBD1 or TRBD2 (5 bases each). The CDR3 loop spans 15 amino acids. V was clipped by 4 bases and J by 3 bases, with 12 bases between them. Per the germline V gene, CDR1 is MNHEY and CDR2 is SMNVEV (reference sequence). The CDR3 bases are TGTGCCAGCAGTTCGGCAGGGAGAGACACCGGGGAGCTGTTTTTT. Its translation: CASSSAGRDTGELFF.

This clone was detected only once. This chain links TRBV29-1 with TRBJ1-2, with unresolved D. The length of the CDR3 is 12 residues. The V and J ends lost 5 bases and 8 bases respectively, with 15 bases between them. Germline CDR1 is SQVTM and CDR2 is ANQGSEA. The CDR3 loop reads CSVPARLRGYTF. DNA for the CDR3: TGCAGCGTTCCAGCTCGACTGCGGGGCTACACCTTC.

The V and J genes are TRBV5-5 and TRBJ1-4, with D tentatively TRBD1 (6 bases). The CDR3 sequence is 16 residues long. Germline CDR1 SGHKS, CDR2 YYEKEE (reference sequence). V was shortened by 4 bases and J by 3 bases, with 16 bases between the two germline ends. The CDR3 coding sequence is TGTGCCAGCAGCCCCTTACAGGGACTCGCTAATGAAAAACTGTTTTTT. It specifies CASSPLQGLANEKLFF. The full variable domain, its missing parts supplied by reference TRBV5-5 and TRBJ1-4, is DAGVTQSPTHLIKTRGQQVTLRCSPISGHKSVSWYQQVLGQGPQFIFQYYEKEERGRGNFPDRFSARQFPNYSSELNVNALLLGDSALYLCASSPLQGLANEKLFFGSGTQLSVL.

The CDR3 region is CASSPRDTSTDTQYF. In DNA, the CDR3 is TGTGCCAGCTCACCAAGGGACACTAGCACAGATACGCAGTATTTT. The rearrangement links TRBV18 to TRBJ2-3, with D perhaps matching TRBD1 (6 bases). The germline V and J ends were trimmed by 2 bases and 0 bases, with 9 bases remaining between them. Germline V gene lookup returns CDR1 KGHSH and CDR2 LQKENI. This CDR3 comprises 15 residues.